The 29 T cell receptor beta chains in this list originate from one sample, sequenced in a study of TIL therapy for anti-PD-1-resistant metastatic lung cancer. The libraries were made with immunoSEQ v3. Method: immunoSEQ multiplex PCR; TCRdb's copy keeps in-frame clones and lacks some. The sample has 54,000 or so clones, around 90% seen once. Time point given: pre-treatment sample, taken before nivolumab and TIL therapy. The material was blood, obtained at baseline. These receptors were collected from a person between 30 and 79 years old with non-small cell lung cancer.

The chain is built from TRBV5-1 and TRBJ2-1; TRBD1 might be the D (6 bases). V dropped 4 bases and J dropped 6 bases, with 17 bases sitting between them. CDR1 SGHRS and CDR2 YFSETQ come from the germline V gene. This CDR3 region has 15 residues. The CDR3 region is CASSPWGQGSNEQFF. DNA for the CDR3: TGCGCCAGCAGCCCATGGGGGCAGGGAAGCAATGAGCAGTTCTTC.

The genes are TRBV3-1 (or the pseudogene TRBV3-2) and TRBJ2-4; possibly TRBD1 for D (6 bases). The CDR3 has 16 amino acids. V was pared by 1 base and J by 6 bases, with 16 bases between. From germline, CDR1 is LGHDT and CDR2 YNNKEL (reference sequence). This CDR3 reads CASSQGNWYRANIQYF. The CDR3 nucleotides are TGTGCCAGCAGCCAAGGAAATTGGTACAGGGCAAACATTCAGTACTTC.

This clone has a single count. This chain uses TRBV2 with TRBJ2-5; 9 bases line up with TRBD2. The CDR3 spans 18 residues. V lost 0 bases and J lost 0; bases outside the gene matches: 8. Germline V gives CDR1 SNHLY, CDR2 FYNNEI. The CDR3 bases are TGTGCCAGCAGTGAAGCGCTATGGAGACTAGCGGACCAAGAGACCCAGTACTTC. Protein: CASSEALWRLADQETQYF. Full variable domain (outside the CDR3, taken from reference TRBV2 and TRBJ2-5): EPEVTQTPSHQVTQMGQEVILRCVPISNHLYFYWYRQILGQKVEFLVSFYNNEISEKSEIFDDQFSVERPDGSNFTLKIRSTKLEDSAMYFCASSEALWRLADQETQYFGPGTRLLVL.

The genes are TRBV10-3 and TRBJ2-1; TRBD1 or TRBD2 may be the D gene (5 bases each). The CDR3 runs to 12 residues. Germline V gene sequence: CDR1 ENHRY, CDR2 SYGVKD. V shed 4 bases and J shed 8 bases, with 9 bases lying between them. The CDR3 sequence is CAISAGQDEQFF. In DNA form, the CDR3 reads TGTGCCATCAGTGCGGGGCAGGATGAGCAGTTCTTC.

CDR3 sequence: CASSPRTSGPTGELFF. CDR3 DNA: TGTGCCAGCAGCCCCCGGACTAGCGGACCCACCGGGGAGCTGTTTTTT. J is TRBJ2-2 and V is TRBV11-2; 10 nucleotides line up with TRBD2. V dropped 5 bases and J dropped 4; count of bases not matched to a gene: 7. Germline V gives CDR1 SGHAT, CDR2 FQNNGV. The CDR3 sequence is 16 residues long.

This rearrangement joins TRBV5-1 to TRBJ1-1; D unresolved. The germline V and J ends were trimmed by 1 base and 8 bases, with 15 bases remaining between them. This CDR3 is built from 14 residues. CDR1 is SGHRS and CDR2 is YFSETQ in the germline V gene. This CDR3 is CASSLFGYEGEAFF. Here the CDR3 DNA reads TGCGCCAGCAGCTTGTTCGGATATGAAGGGGAAGCTTTCTTT.

This rearrangement joins TRBV7-2 to TRBJ2-1, with TRBD1 identical over 7 bases. Germline assignment: CDR1 SGHTA and CDR2 FQGNSA. CDR3 size: 17 residues. V lost 4 bases, J lost 6 bases, and 15 bases stayed unmatched. The CDR3 bases are TGTGCCAGCAGCTCGCCCGTAAACCCCTCAGGGGGCAATGAGCAGTTCTTC. Its protein is CASSSPVNPSGGNEQFF.

CDR3 sequence (DNA): TGTGCCAGCAGCCACCGGCCGGAAGCGTCCTACAATGAGCAGTTCTTC. Residues: CASSHRPEASYNEQFF. The V gene is TRBV5-5, the J gene TRBJ2-1; the D is unclear. The CDR3 totals 16 residues. Deletions cut 4 bases from V and 1 base from J, with 15 bases between. Per germline, CDR1 SGHKS and CDR2 YYEKEE (reference sequence).

The chain employs TRBV2 and TRBJ1-1; D may be TRBD1 (5 bases). Germline V gene data show CDR1 as SNHLY and CDR2 as FYNNEI. The V and J ends lost 9 bases and 7 bases respectively, with 18 bases between them. This CDR3 contains 13 residues. The CDR3 region has the DNA TGTGCCAGAGCCGCACAGGCACGGGGTGAAGCTTTCTTT. Protein product: CARAAQARGEAFF.

V and J are TRBV5-1 and TRBJ2-7, with 9 bases fitting TRBD2. Losses at the gene ends were 7 bases for V and 2 bases for J; bases not matched to a gene: 10. The CDR3 loop spans 15 amino acids. Per the germline V gene, CDR1 is SGHRS and CDR2 is YFSETQ. Here the CDR3 DNA reads TGCGCCAGCCGAAATGCTAGCGGGATGACCTACGAGCAGTACTTC. Translating it yields CASRNASGMTYEQYF.

The V and J genes are TRBV19 and TRBJ2-1; a possible D gene is TRBD2 (5 bases). Trimming removed 5 bases from V and 8 bases from J, with 16 bases in between. Germline values: CDR1 LNHDA, CDR2 SQIVND (reference sequence). The CDR3 has 14 residues. The CDR3 reads CASSQEGPTDEQFF. For the CDR3, the DNA is TGTGCCAGTAGTCAAGAGGGCCCTACCGATGAGCAGTTCTTC.

V is TRBV30 and J is TRBJ1-2, with D unclear. The V end lost 2 bases, the J end lost 8 bases, and 12 bases lay between the germline ends. Germline CDR1 is GTSNPN and CDR2 is SVGIG (reference sequence). CDR3 size: 12 residues. CDR3 DNA sequence: TGTGCCTGGAGTCCCGGACTGGGGGGCTACACCTTC. It specifies CAWSPGLGGYTF.

The gene calls are TRBV6-5 and TRBJ2-7; the D gene is possibly TRBD2 (6 bases). Germline V gene data show CDR1 as MNHEY and CDR2 as SVGAGI. The CDR3 runs 14 residues. V was clipped by 6 bases and J by 3 bases, with 15 bases between them. The CDR3 DNA reads as TGTGCCAGCAGCCCCCCGGGACTGATCTACGAGCAGTACTTC. Its protein product is CASSPPGLIYEQYF.

The chain carries TRBV9 and TRBJ2-1; 7 bases are a match to TRBD2. V was pared by 6 bases and J by 6 bases, with 12 bases of the junction left unmatched. CDR1 and CDR2 from the germline V gene are SGDLS and YYNGEE. The CDR3 is 15 amino acids. The CDR3 loop is CASTRTSGEGNEQFF. The CDR3 DNA reads as TGTGCCAGCACTAGGACCAGCGGGGAGGGCAATGAGCAGTTCTTC.

The gene calls are TRBV12-5 and TRBJ2-7; TRBD2 matches at 11 bases. J gave up 5 bases and V 6 bases, and 9 bases lay outside the gene matches. The germline CDR1 and CDR2 sequences are LGHNT and FRNRAP. There are 15 residues in the CDR3. As DNA, the CDR3 is TGTGCTAGTGGCGCTACTAGCGGGAGATATAACGAGCAGTACTTC. It is translated as CASGATSGRYNEQYF. Supplemented by reference TRBV12-5 and TRBJ2-7, the full variable domain reads DARVTQTPRHKVTEMGQEVTMRCQPILGHNTVFWYRQTMMQGLELLAYFRNRAPLDDSGMPKDRFSAEMPDATLATLKIQPSEPRDSAVYFCASGATSGRYNEQYFGPGTRLTVT.

The J gene is TRBJ1-2, the V gene TRBV19; D ambiguous. Trimming pared 6 bases from V and 4 bases from J, leaving 9 bases between. Germline V CDR1 and CDR2: LNHDA, SQIVND (reference sequence). The CDR3 length is 12 residues. CDR3 DNA: TGTGCCAGTAGCCCACCCGCCTATGGCTACACCTTC. Protein product: CASSPPAYGYTF.

The sample holds one count of this clone. V gene TRBV7-9 combines with J gene TRBJ2-3, with 7 bases aligning to TRBD2. Trimming at V came to 3 bases and at J to 3 bases, leaving 6 bases not matched to a gene. The CDR3 is 15 amino acids. The germline gives CDR1 SEHNR, CDR2 FQNEAQ (reference sequence). The DNA of the CDR3 is TGTGCCAGCAGCTTGGGGACTAAGGTGACAGATACGCAGTATTTT. This codes for CASSLGTKVTDTQYF.

J is TRBJ2-3 and V is TRBV6-5; D gene ambiguous. In germline, CDR1 is MNHEY, CDR2 SVGAGI. V was pared by 3 bases and J by 6 bases, with 16 bases between. CDR3 length: 15 amino acids. The CDR3 reads CASSYTWPTGDTQYF. CDR3 nucleotides: TGTGCCAGCAGTTATACCTGGCCAACTGGGGATACGCAGTATTTT.

This chain connects TRBV4-1 to TRBJ1-1, with 7 bases aligning to TRBD1. The CDR3 runs 16 residues. After removal of 1 base from V and 0 bases from J, the junction contained 5 bases not matched to a gene. CDR1 and CDR2 (germline): MGHRA, YSYEKL. In nucleotides, the CDR3 is TGCGCCAGCAGCCAAGGGACAGGAGGAGTGAACACTGAAGCTTTCTTT. It translates to CASSQGTGGVNTEAFF.

This rearrangement joins TRBV4-1 to TRBJ1-4; D not resolved. The CDR3 extends over 14 amino acids. Looked up from germline, CDR1 is MGHRA and CDR2 is YSYEKL. Trimming shortened V by 0 bases and J by 13 bases, and 15 bases separated the two germline ends. The CDR3 DNA reads TGCGCCAGCAGCCAAGATCTCAGCCGGATGCGACTGTTTTTT. This codes for CASSQDLSRMRLFF.

The chain is built from TRBV5-4 and TRBJ2-1; D is tentatively TRBD1 or TRBD2 (6 bases each). Germline CDR1 and CDR2: SGHNT and YYREEE (reference sequence). V lost 2 bases, J lost 9 bases, and 12 bases lay in between. This CDR3 has 13 amino acids. CDR3 sequence (DNA): TGTGCCAGCAGCTTTGGCGGAGGGGGTGAGCAGTTCTTC. It yields the protein CASSFGGGGEQFF.

This clone was found once. The chain is built from TRBV11-3 and TRBJ1-5, with 9 bases identical to TRBD1. V was pared by 5 bases and J by 4 bases, with 9 bases of the junction left unmatched. The CDR3 sequence is 16 residues long. CDR1 SGHNT and CDR2 YENEEA come from the germline V gene. This CDR3 reads CASSQTPGTGNQPQHF. The CDR3, as DNA: TGTGCCAGCAGCCAAACCCCCGGGACAGGGAATCAGCCCCAGCATTTT.

This clone showed up just once. J is TRBJ2-2 and V is TRBV7-6; the match to TRBD1 covers 7 bases. Germline CDR1 and CDR2: SGHVS and FNYEAQ. The CDR3 is made up of 15 amino acids. V lost 5 bases and J lost 7; bases outside the gene matches: 10. The CDR3 nucleotides read TGTGCCAGCAGCACCGAACAGGGGAAGGTCGGGGAGCTGTTTTTT. Encoded protein: CASSTEQGKVGELFF.

The chain uses TRBV4-1 and TRBJ2-3; 9 nucleotides line up with TRBD2. Per germline, CDR1 MGHRA and CDR2 YSYEKL. This CDR3 contains 16 residues. J lost 4 bases, V lost 4 bases, and 9 bases had no gene match. CDR3: CASSPLLAGVADTQYF. CDR3 coding DNA: TGCGCCAGCAGCCCACTATTAGCGGGAGTGGCAGATACGCAGTATTTT.

The chain carries TRBV9 and TRBJ2-1; 10 positions agree with TRBD2. Trimming at V came to 1 base and at J to 0 bases, leaving 7 bases not matched to a gene. Germline V gives CDR1 SGDLS, CDR2 YYNGEE. The CDR3 totals 18 residues. Here the CDR3 DNA reads TGTGCCAGCAGCGTAAGTAGCGGGGGGTCGTACTCCTACAATGAGCAGTTCTTC. It yields the protein CASSVSSGGSYSYNEQFF. Using reference TRBV9 and TRBJ2-1 for the parts outside the CDR3, the full variable domain is DSGVTQTPKHLITATGQRVTLRCSPRSGDLSVYWYQQSLDQGLQFLIQYYNGEERAKGNILERFSAQQFPDLHSELNLSSLELGDSALYFCASSVSSGGSYSYNEQFFGPGTRLTVL.

V gene TRBV24-1 combines with J gene TRBJ2-2, with 7 bases lining up with TRBD1. Germline V CDR1 and CDR2: KGHDR, SFDVKD. This CDR3 comprises 16 residues. The V gene end was trimmed by 4 bases and the J gene end by 0 bases; junction bases not matched to a gene: 4. CDR3 protein: CATSDLGQANTGELFF. As DNA, the CDR3 is TGTGCCACCAGTGACCTCGGACAGGCGAACACCGGGGAGCTGTTTTTT.

The gene calls are TRBV4-1 and TRBJ1-5, with a possible D match to TRBD1 (6 bases). Trimming took off 0 bases at V and 4 bases at J, with 13 bases between the two ends. The CDR3 extends over 16 amino acids. Germline loops: CDR1 MGHRA, CDR2 YSYEKL. The CDR3 sequence: CASSQDHWQGNQPQHF. The CDR3 DNA reads as TGCGCCAGCAGCCAAGATCATTGGCAGGGGAATCAGCCCCAGCATTTT.

The CDR3 DNA sequence: TGTGCCAGCTCACCTCCCGGCAGGGCAGAGGAGACCCAGTACTTC. The encoded protein is CASSPPGRAEETQYF. The chain uses TRBV18 and TRBJ2-5; perhaps TRBD1 as D (5 bases). V lost 3 bases and J lost 5, with 16 bases in between. The CDR3 has 15 amino acids. Germline V gene data show CDR1 as KGHSH and CDR2 as LQKENI.

The rearrangement joins TRBV6-6 to TRBJ1-2; D ambiguous. The germline V gene has CDR1 MNHNY and CDR2 SVGAGI (reference sequence). This CDR3 contains 16 residues. V was shortened by 4 bases and J by 0 bases, with 15 bases between the two germline ends. The CDR3 reads CASSSRDRSPNYGYTF. In DNA, the CDR3 is TGTGCCAGCAGTTCCCGAGATAGGAGTCCTAACTATGGCTACACCTTC.